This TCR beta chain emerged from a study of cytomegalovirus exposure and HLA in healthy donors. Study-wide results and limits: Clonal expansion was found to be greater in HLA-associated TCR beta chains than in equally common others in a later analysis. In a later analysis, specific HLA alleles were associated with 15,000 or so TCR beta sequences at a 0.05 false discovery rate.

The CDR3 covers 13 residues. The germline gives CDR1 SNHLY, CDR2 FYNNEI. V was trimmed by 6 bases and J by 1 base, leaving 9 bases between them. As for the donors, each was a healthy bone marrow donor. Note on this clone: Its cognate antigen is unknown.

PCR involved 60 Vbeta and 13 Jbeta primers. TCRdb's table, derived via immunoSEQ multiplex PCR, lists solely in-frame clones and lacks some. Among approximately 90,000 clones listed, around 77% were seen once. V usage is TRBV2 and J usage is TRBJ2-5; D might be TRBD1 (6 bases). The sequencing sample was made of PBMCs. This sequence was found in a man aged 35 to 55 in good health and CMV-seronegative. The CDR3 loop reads CASRKDSQETQYF. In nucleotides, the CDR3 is TGTGCCAGCAGAAAGGACAGCCAAGAGACCCAGTACTTC.